This T cell receptor (beta chain) was profiled in a study of blood T cells in healthy people across ages. A second PCR of about 6 to 12 cycles used a sample-barcoded 5' primer and a J-beta primer mix. Using its own MiXCR run on the 5' RACE reads, TCRdb lists one record per CDR3 protein. The data contain about 1.8 million distinct CDR3 sequences, about 50% of them singletons. The germline CDR1 and CDR2 sequences are SGHRS and YFSETQ. This CDR3 is built from 14 residues. Trimming removed 1 base at V and 7 bases at J, with 12 bases between. The V call is TRBV5-1, the J call TRBJ2-1; D possibly corresponds to TRBD2 (5 bases). Specimen: blood. This sequence originates from a woman between 35 and 50 years old in good health. CDR3 sequence (DNA): TGCGCCAGCAGCTTGAACACCAGGAGGAATGAGCAGTTCTTC. Protein: CASSLNTRRNEQFF.